The next 17 T cell receptor beta chains were all read from a single sample in a study of blood T cell repertoires in COVID-19. The table came from immunoSEQ multiplex PCR; TCRdb's copy has only in-frame clones and leaves some out. Of about 80,000 clones in the sample, almost 90% are singletons; the top ten hold 4.3%. Sequencing was performed on peripheral blood. These receptors were collected from a woman aged 80 or over with active or convalescent COVID-19.

This chain uses TRBV6-2 or TRBV6-3 with TRBJ2-7, with 13 bases identical to TRBD2. J was trimmed by 6 bases and V by 2 bases; bases with no gene match: 1. The CDR3 has 14 residues. Germline-derived CDR1 and CDR2 are MNHEY and SVGEGT. The CDR3, as DNA: TGTGCCAGCAGTTACGGACTAGCGGGAGCCGAGCAGTACTTC. It specifies CASSYGLAGAEQYF.

This rearrangement joins TRBV29-1 to TRBJ2-3, with 8 bases that match TRBD2. The CDR3 contains 14 residues. CDR1 is SQVTM, CDR2 ANQGSEA, per germline. V lost 6 bases and J lost 0; bases outside the gene matches: 5. The chain's CDR3 is CSVSSGTSTDTQYF. The CDR3 coding sequence is TGCAGCGTGAGTAGCGGGACCAGCACAGATACGCAGTATTTT.

The CDR3 DNA reads as TGTGCCAGCAGTTTTTTGAGTGATTCACCCCTCCACTTT. Encoded protein: CASSFLSDSPLHF. The chain has TRBV12-3 or TRBV12-4 and TRBJ1-6; D is uncertain. The CDR3 is made up of 13 amino acids. The V gene lost 3 bases and the J gene lost 8 bases, with 8 bases spanning the gap.

The rearrangement joins TRBV20-1 to TRBJ1-2; no firm D call. Trimming shortened V by 6 bases and J by 4 bases, and 9 bases separated the two germline ends. The CDR3 has 11 amino acids. The germline gives CDR1 DFQATT, CDR2 SNEGSKA (reference sequence). CDR3 amino acids: CSAEGSYGYTF. CDR3 coding DNA: TGCAGTGCGGAGGGAAGCTATGGCTACACCTTC.

The chain uses TRBV6-2 or TRBV6-3 and TRBJ1-4; D might be TRBD1 (5 bases). With 2 bases removed from V and 3 bases from J, the gap between germline ends came to 19 bases. The CDR3 loop spans 18 amino acids. Germline values: CDR1 MNHEY, CDR2 SVGEGT. In DNA form, the CDR3 reads TGTGCCAGCAGTTACAACCGGACAACCCTTTGGGCTAATGAAAAACTGTTTTTT. Amino acid sequence: CASSYNRTTLWANEKLFF.

The J gene is TRBJ1-2, the V gene TRBV18, with a possible D match to TRBD1 (5 bases). Germline V gene lookup returns CDR1 KGHSH and CDR2 LQKENI. The CDR3 extends over 14 amino acids. V shed 2 bases and J shed 5 bases, with 12 bases lying between them. CDR3 nucleotides: TGTGCCAGCTCACCAGAGACAGAAATATATGGCTACACCTTC. Its translation: CASSPETEIYGYTF. The full variable domain, rest sourced from reference TRBV18 and TRBJ1-2, is NAGVMQNPRHLVRRRGQEARLRCSPMKGHSHVYWYRQLPEEGLKFMVYLQKENIIDESGMPKERFSAEFPKEGPSILRIQQVVRGDSAAYFCASSPETEIYGYTFGSGTRLTVV.

CDR3 region: CAISPGAGDREQYF. The CDR3 DNA sequence: TGTGCCATCAGTCCCGGGGCGGGAGATCGCGAGCAGTACTTC. The chain couples TRBV10-3 to TRBJ2-7; the match to TRBD2 covers 7 bases. With 5 bases clipped from V and 6 bases from J, the junction kept 10 bases outside the gene matches. There are 14 residues in the CDR3. The germline gives CDR1 ENHRY, CDR2 SYGVKD.

The chain carries TRBV10-3 and TRBJ2-1; D uncertain. CDR1 ENHRY and CDR2 SYGVKD come from the germline V gene. The CDR3 totals 15 residues. V gave up 5 bases and J gave up 5 bases, with 16 bases separating them. CDR3 bases: TGTGCCATCAGTAGCAGAGGAGACTTCGACAATGAGCAGTTCTTC. Protein: CAISSRGDFDNEQFF.

This rearrangement joins TRBV19 to TRBJ1-5, with TRBD1 matching 8 bases. The CDR3 consists of 16 residues. CDR1 and CDR2 from the germline V gene are LNHDA and SQIVND (reference sequence). V gave up 5 bases and J gave up 4 bases; unmatched junction bases: 10. The CDR3 loop is CASSAWGRTGNQPQHF. CDR3 DNA: TGTGCCAGTAGTGCTTGGGGGAGGACAGGGAATCAGCCCCAGCATTTT. The full variable domain, its missing parts supplied by reference TRBV19 and TRBJ1-5, is DGGITQSPKYLFRKEGQNVTLSCEQNLNHDAMYWYRQDPGQGLRLIYYSQIVNDFQKGDIAEGYSVSREKKESFPLTVTSAQKNPTAFYLCASSAWGRTGNQPQHFGDGTRLSIL.

The chain has TRBV10-3 and TRBJ2-5; TRBD2 agrees at 12 bases. Germline trimming cut 3 bases from V and 5 bases from J; bases unmatched to any gene: 4. Germline lookup yields CDR1 ENHRY and CDR2 SYGVKD. This CDR3 contains 15 residues. CDR3 DNA: TGTGCCATCAGTGAAGTCCTAGCGGGAGGGGAGACCCAGTACTTC. Its protein is CAISEVLAGGETQYF.

The CDR3 here is CASSIMPPSGYTF. The CDR3 coding sequence is TGTGCCAGTAGTATAATGCCTCCTAGTGGCTACACCTTC. The V and J genes are TRBV19 and TRBJ1-2; no firm D call. The V gene's germline CDR1 is LNHDA and CDR2 SQIVND (reference sequence). Deletions cut 2 bases from V and 7 bases from J, with 11 bases between. This CDR3 has 13 amino acids.

The CDR3 DNA follows: TGTGCCAGCAGCTTAGGAGGATCTGCCGTGGGCGAGCAGTACTTC. This gives the protein CASSLGGSAVGEQYF. The V call is TRBV7-2, the J call TRBJ2-7; no clear D gene. CDR1 SGHTA and CDR2 FQGNSA come from the germline V gene. Trimming left V 1 base short and J 6 bases short, with 16 bases between. CDR3 size: 15 residues.

V gene TRBV18 combines with J gene TRBJ2-5, with TRBD1 identical over 7 bases. Germline trimming cut 0 bases from V and 5 bases from J; bases unmatched to any gene: 9. This CDR3 has 16 residues. CDR1 is KGHSH, CDR2 LQKENI, per germline. CDR3 sequence: CASSPPVPGGAETQYF. In DNA form, the CDR3 reads TGTGCCAGCTCACCACCGGTCCCAGGGGGAGCGGAGACCCAGTACTTC.

This rearrangement joins TRBV30 to TRBJ1-1, with TRBD1 as a possible D gene (5 bases). The length of the CDR3 is 13 residues. Trimming took off 0 bases at V and 8 bases at J, with 13 bases between the two ends. Germline V gene data show CDR1 as GTSNPN and CDR2 as SVGIG (reference sequence). CDR3: CAWSVGAGLEAFF. The CDR3 DNA reads TGTGCCTGGAGTGTAGGGGCAGGTCTAGAAGCTTTCTTT.

The CDR3 DNA reads as TGTGCCTGGAGTGTTGGTACATTGTATTTGAACACTGAAGCTTTCTTT. Residues: CAWSVGTLYLNTEAFF. The chain recombines TRBV30 with TRBJ1-1, with no clear D. Germline CDR1 GTSNPN, CDR2 SVGIG (reference sequence). The V and J ends lost 0 bases and 0 bases respectively, with 14 bases between them. The CDR3 consists of 16 residues.

The rearrangement links TRBV5-1 to TRBJ1-2; TRBD1 might be the D (6 bases). There are 13 residues in the CDR3. V lost 4 bases and J 1 base, leaving 8 bases between the germline ends. Germline V lookup: CDR1 SGHRS, CDR2 YFSETQ. DNA for the CDR3: TGCGCCAGCAGCCCGGACAGTAACTATGGCTACACCTTC. Protein product: CASSPDSNYGYTF.

The DNA of the CDR3 is TGTGCCAGCAGTTTGAATGTAGTGGCAGGGGATTCACCCCTCCACTTT. The encoded protein is CASSLNVVAGDSPLHF. V is TRBV28 and J is TRBJ1-6; D possibly corresponds to TRBD1 (6 bases). The CDR3 has 16 residues. CDR1 is MDHEN and CDR2 is SYDVKM in the germline V gene. V lost 3 bases to trimming and J lost 8 bases, with 17 bases between them.